The entry below describes one TCR beta chain. Its antigen is unidentified. This CDR3 is built from 15 residues. The V end lost 0 bases, the J end lost 1 base, and 10 bases lay between the germline ends. Per germline, CDR1 SGDLS and CDR2 YYNGEE. 60 Vbeta and 13 Jbeta primers were used in PCR. Clones were read by immunoSEQ multiplex PCR, and TCRdb kept only the in-frame ones, dropping some. Counted here are around 170,000 clones, approximately 81% occurring once; the ten biggest clones make up 1% to 1.5%. These data belong to a study of cytomegalovirus exposure and HLA in healthy donors. Study-wide results and caveats: Confirmation was obtained in vitro that a few CMV-associated chains are specific for CMV antigens. In a later analysis, TCR beta V- and J-gene trimming was associated with a missense DCLRE1C variant.

The clonotype comes from a man between 45 and 60 years old in good health and CMV-seropositive. Sequences were obtained from PBMCs. This chain joins TRBV9 and TRBJ1-1; TRBD1 is a possible D gene (6 bases). CDR3 region: CASSVDGQRNTEAFF. The CDR3 region has the DNA TGTGCCAGCAGCGTAGATGGACAGCGGAACACTGAAGCTTTCTTT.